A single sample is the source of the 26 T cell receptor beta chains below, sequenced in a study of radiotherapy plus CTLA-4 blockade in lung cancer. Profiled with immunoSEQ multiplex PCR; TCRdb holds only in-frame clones, not every one. The sample records tens of thousands of clones, approximately 79% being singletons. The specimen comprised peripheral blood, sampled from a patient treated with radiotherapy plus ipilimumab. These TCRs come from a human donor with non-small cell lung cancer who had stable disease on radiotherapy plus ipilimumab.

The chain couples TRBV6-6 to TRBJ2-3, with TRBD1 matching over 7 bases. J was trimmed by 2 bases and V by 2 bases; bases with no gene match: 4. Germline-derived CDR1 and CDR2 are MNHNY and SVGAGI (reference sequence). The CDR3 is 15 amino acids. Written as DNA, the CDR3 is TGTGCCAGCAGTTACAAGGGACAGCCCACAGATACGCAGTATTTT. Amino acids: CASSYKGQPTDTQYF.

The CDR3, as DNA: TGTGCCAGCAGTTTTCGGCAGACAACTGAAGCTTTCTTT. Protein: CASSFRQTTEAFF. V gene TRBV7-9 combines with J gene TRBJ1-1; unclear D gene. The germline V gene has CDR1 SEHNR and CDR2 FQNEAQ (reference sequence). This CDR3 has 13 amino acids. Between the trimmed V and J ends, which lost 6 bases and 5 bases, there was a span of 13 bases.

The chain carries TRBV7-9 and TRBJ1-4, with D uncertain. From germline, CDR1 is SEHNR and CDR2 FQNEAQ (reference sequence). CDR3 length: 13 amino acids. V was trimmed by 1 base and J by 8 bases, leaving 8 bases between them. CDR3 amino acids: CASSLVIPEKLFF. The CDR3 coding sequence is TGTGCCAGCAGCTTAGTAATCCCGGAAAAACTGTTTTTT. Complete variable domain (other parts from reference TRBV7-9 and TRBJ1-4): DTGVSQNPRHKITKRGQNVTFRCDPISEHNRLYWYRQTLGQGPEFLTYFQNEAQLEKSRLLSDRFSAERPKGSFSTLEIQRTEQGDSAMYLCASSLVIPEKLFFGSGTQLSVL.

V gene TRBV7-9 combines with J gene TRBJ1-1; 9 bases align to TRBD1. CDR1 is SEHNR and CDR2 is FQNEAQ in the germline V gene (reference sequence). This CDR3 comprises 15 residues. After removal of 5 bases from V and 5 bases from J, the junction contained 9 bases not matched to a gene. The CDR3, as DNA: TGTGCCAGCAGCGCCTACAGGGGGCCGGGGACTGAAGCTTTCTTT. It is translated as CASSAYRGPGTEAFF.

This chain links TRBV7-9 with TRBJ1-4; D is perhaps TRBD1 (5 bases). This CDR3 is 17 amino acids long. CDR1 and CDR2 (germline): SEHNR, FQNEAQ (reference sequence). V lost 3 bases and J 2 bases, leaving 16 bases between the germline ends. The CDR3 loop reads CASSFWIGTVTNEKLFF. CDR3 bases: TGTGCCAGCAGCTTCTGGATCGGGACGGTTACTAATGAAAAACTGTTTTTT.

The chain uses TRBV25-1 and TRBJ1-5; possibly TRBD1 for D (5 bases). Germline V gives CDR1 MGHDK, CDR2 SYGVNS. The CDR3 is 16 amino acids. Trimming took 1 base from V and 4 from J, leaving 14 bases between them. CDR3 DNA sequence: TGTGCCAGCAGTGAATTGGCGTGGGGGGAAAATCAGCCCCAGCATTTT. This encodes CASSELAWGENQPQHF.

The V and J genes are TRBV6-5 and TRBJ2-7, with D maybe TRBD1 (5 bases). The CDR3 has 15 amino acids. Trimming took 0 bases from V and 6 from J, leaving 15 bases between them. From germline, CDR1 is MNHEY and CDR2 SVGAGI. CDR3 sequence (DNA): TGTGCCAGCAGTTACTCCCAGGGCGTTCCCCGCGAGCAGTACTTC. Amino acid sequence: CASSYSQGVPREQYF.

This sequence joins TRBV4-2 and TRBJ1-1, with 9 bases identical to TRBD1. CDR1 and CDR2 from the germline V gene are LGHNA and YNFKEQ. The V segment lost 3 bases and the J segment 4 bases; nucleotides outside the gene matches: 9. CDR3 length: 16 amino acids. Here the CDR3 reads CASSHDTGGRATEAFF. In DNA form, the CDR3 reads TGTGCCAGCAGCCACGACACAGGGGGCCGCGCCACTGAAGCTTTCTTT.

A single count supports this clone. This chain connects TRBV30 to TRBJ1-5; TRBD1 might be the D (6 bases). Germline V CDR1 and CDR2: GTSNPN, SVGIG (reference sequence). The CDR3 is 16 residues long. The V and J ends lost 1 base and 0 bases respectively, with 13 bases between them. The CDR3 loop reads CAWSAETGRSNQPQHF. In DNA form, the CDR3 reads TGTGCCTGGAGTGCAGAGACAGGACGTAGCAATCAGCCCCAGCATTTT. The full variable domain, with the rest looked up from reference TRBV30 and TRBJ1-5, is SQTIHQWPATLVQPVGSPLSLECTVEGTSNPNLYWYRQAAGRGLQLLFYSVGIGQISSEVPQNLSASRPQDRQFILSSKKLLLSDSGFYLCAWSAETGRSNQPQHFGDGTRLSIL.

The rearrangement links TRBV19 to TRBJ1-4; D is undetermined. CDR1 is LNHDA, CDR2 SQIVND, per germline (reference sequence). The CDR3 is 13 residues long. With 6 bases removed from V and 6 bases from J, the gap between germline ends came to 11 bases. Here the CDR3 reads CASRAVGDEKLFF. The CDR3 nucleotides read TGTGCCAGTAGGGCAGTTGGCGATGAAAAACTGTTTTTT.

This clone was picked up a small number of times. The rearrangement links TRBV18 to TRBJ1-3; no definite D call. V was cut by 1 base and J by 0 bases, with 10 bases left in between. This CDR3 is built from 16 residues. Germline V gives CDR1 KGHSH, CDR2 LQKENI. The CDR3 region is CASSPRRSSSGNTIYF. The CDR3 DNA reads TGTGCCAGCTCACCACGGAGATCGAGCTCTGGAAACACCATATATTTT.

The rearrangement uses TRBV11-2 and TRBJ1-4, with D possibly being TRBD1 (5 bases). The CDR3 sequence is 16 residues long. In germline, CDR1 is SGHAT, CDR2 FQNNGV. The V and J ends lost 4 bases and 0 bases respectively, with 12 bases between them. The CDR3 DNA reads TGTGCCAGCAGCTCCCGTTTGGGGGCAACTAATGAAAAACTGTTTTTT. Amino acid sequence: CASSSRLGATNEKLFF.

Judged by abundance, this clone is medium-sized (0.01 to 0.1%). The V gene is TRBV28, the J gene TRBJ1-3; 9 bases line up with TRBD1. The CDR3 has 15 residues. CDR1 is MDHEN and CDR2 is SYDVKM in the germline V gene. V lost 8 bases, J lost 4 bases, and 9 bases stayed unmatched. The chain's CDR3 is CASRYSGQGGNTIYF. CDR3 sequence (DNA): TGTGCCAGCCGATATTCCGGACAGGGGGGAAACACCATATATTTT.

The V call is TRBV7-2, the J call TRBJ2-1; TRBD2 matches at 12 bases. There are 15 residues in the CDR3. Trimming cost V 5 bases and J 7 bases; bases outside gene matches: 6. Germline assignment: CDR1 SGHTA and CDR2 FQGNSA. CDR3 sequence (DNA): TGTGCCAGCAGCCCCGGCCTAGCGGGGGGGAATGAGCAGTTCTTC. Translation gives CASSPGLAGGNEQFF.

The table lists this clone with a count of one. The chain combines TRBV5-4 with TRBJ1-2, with TRBD1 matching over 7 bases. Trimming cost V 4 bases and J 1 base; bases outside gene matches: 4. CDR3 length: 14 amino acids. Per germline, CDR1 SGHNT and CDR2 YYREEE (reference sequence). The CDR3 DNA reads as TGTGCCAGCAGCCCCGGGACAGATAACTATGGCTACACCTTC. This translates into CASSPGTDNYGYTF.

This chain joins TRBV5-1 and TRBJ2-5; TRBD2 agrees at 11 bases. The length of the CDR3 is 17 residues. V shed 0 bases and J 2 bases; nucleotides not matched to a gene: 6. CDR1 is SGHRS and CDR2 is YFSETQ in the germline V gene. CDR3 in amino acids: CASSLDTSGGEQETQYF. CDR3 sequence (DNA): TGCGCCAGCAGCTTGGACACTAGCGGGGGTGAACAAGAGACCCAGTACTTC. Full variable domain (remainder filled in from reference TRBV5-1 and TRBJ2-5): KAGVTQTPRYLIKTRGQQVTLSCSPISGHRSVSWYQQTPGQGLQFLFEYFSETQRNKGNFPGRFSGRQFSNSRSEMNVSTLELGDSALYLCASSLDTSGGEQETQYFGPGTRLLVL.

The J gene is TRBJ1-1, the V gene TRBV7-8, with 11 positions matching TRBD1. J lost 4 bases, V lost 2 bases, and 3 bases had no gene match. Per the germline V gene, CDR1 is SGHVS and CDR2 is FQNEAQ. The length of the CDR3 is 15 residues. The CDR3 sequence: CASSLRGTGGTEAFF. CDR3 nucleotides: TGTGCCAGCAGCTTAAGAGGGACAGGGGGCACTGAAGCTTTCTTT.

This chain uses TRBV28 with TRBJ2-1; D ambiguous. From germline, CDR1 is MDHEN and CDR2 SYDVKM. V lost 6 bases to trimming and J lost 4 bases, with 4 bases between them. The CDR3 length is 11 residues. CDR3 in DNA: TGTGCCAGCAGACAGTACAATGAGCAGTTCTTC. As protein: CASRQYNEQFF.

This clone has just one count. This rearrangement joins TRBV6-5 to TRBJ1-5; D remains unclear. Trimming shortened V by 1 base and J by 4 bases, and 5 bases separated the two germline ends. Germline V CDR1 and CDR2: MNHEY, SVGAGI. The CDR3 loop spans 13 amino acids. The CDR3 DNA reads as TGTGCCAGCAGTTACTTGGGGAATCAGCCCCAGCATTTT. Protein product: CASSYLGNQPQHF.

By proportion, this clone is medium-sized (0.01 to 0.1%). The chain has TRBV6-1 and TRBJ2-2; D gene unclear. Germline loops: CDR1 MNHNS, CDR2 SASEGT. CDR3 size: 15 residues. V was shortened by 2 bases and J by 6 bases, with 13 bases between the two germline ends. CDR3 coding DNA: TGTGCCAGCAGTGAAACGGGCGACGGCTCCGGGGAGCTGTTTTTT. Amino acids: CASSETGDGSGELFF.

This clone was detected once. V and J are TRBV6-1 and TRBJ1-3; perhaps TRBD1 as D (6 bases). The CDR3 is 14 residues long. Per germline, CDR1 MNHNS and CDR2 SASEGT. Trimming took off 5 bases at V and 4 bases at J, with 12 bases between the two ends. CDR3 amino acids: CASSIQGSGNTIYF. The CDR3 coding sequence is TGTGCCAGCAGTATACAGGGATCAGGAAACACCATATATTTT.

This clone was seen more than once but under ten times. The J gene is TRBJ1-1, the V gene TRBV5-4; 8 bases agree with TRBD1. J lost 1 base, V lost 4 bases, and 9 bases had no gene match. Germline V gene data show CDR1 as SGHNT and CDR2 as YYREEE (reference sequence). The CDR3 has 16 amino acids. The CDR3 nucleotides read TGTGCCAGCAGCACTCAGGGGGCGCAGGGGAACACTGAAGCTTTCTTT. Translation: CASSTQGAQGNTEAFF.

The chain links TRBV9 to TRBJ2-2; TRBD1 aligns across 7 bases. V lost 2 bases and J lost 5; bases outside the gene matches: 9. This CDR3 is built from 16 residues. Looked up from germline, CDR1 is SGDLS and CDR2 is YYNGEE. DNA for the CDR3: TGTGCCAGCAGCGTTAGGGGGACAGCATTAACCGGGGAGCTGTTTTTT. It codes for CASSVRGTALTGELFF.

The CDR3 sequence: CASSVGFTEAFF. CDR3 DNA sequence: TGCGCCAGCAGCGTGGGATTCACTGAAGCTTTCTTT. The V call is TRBV5-1, the J call TRBJ1-1; no clear D. The V end was cut by 4 bases, the J end by 4 bases, with 8 bases between. Germline V CDR1 and CDR2: SGHRS, YFSETQ. CDR3 size: 12 residues.

The chain recombines TRBV6-4 with TRBJ1-5; 8 positions match TRBD1. V lost 0 bases and J lost 0; bases outside the gene matches: 10. CDR1 is MRHNA and CDR2 is SNTAGT in the germline V gene. The CDR3 extends over 19 amino acids. The CDR3 region is CASSDSSGQEPYSNQPQHF. The CDR3 DNA is TGTGCCAGCAGTGACTCCTCGGGACAGGAGCCCTATAGCAATCAGCCCCAGCATTTT.

This chain joins TRBV5-8 and TRBJ1-2, with a possible D match to TRBD1 (5 bases). Germline loops: CDR1 SGHTS, CDR2 YDEGEE. This CDR3 has 14 residues. V was pared by 1 base and J by 4 bases, with 11 bases between. The CDR3 region is CASSLFGGSYGYTF. Here the CDR3 DNA reads TGTGCCAGCAGCTTGTTCGGGGGGTCCTATGGCTACACCTTC.